This passage covers 15 T cell receptor beta chains from one sample sequenced in a study of T cell responses to AZD1222 COVID-19 vaccine. TCRdb's table, derived via immunoSEQ multiplex PCR, lists solely in-frame clones and lacks some. The data hold some 96,000 clones, with 85% to 90% observed a single time. The sample consisted of peripheral blood, taken 28 days after the second AZD1222 dose. The receptors shown here come from an adult who received the AZD1222 COVID-19 vaccine.

J is TRBJ1-4 and V is TRBV5-1; TRBD1 matches 10 bases. J lost 6 bases, V lost 5 bases, and 7 bases had no gene match. The germline V gene encodes CDR1 SGHRS and CDR2 YFSETQ. This CDR3 is built from 15 residues. The CDR3 DNA reads as TGCGCCAGCAGTTCCGGACAGGGGGATCATGAAAAACTGTTTTTT. Encoded protein: CASSSGQGDHEKLFF.

The rearrangement joins TRBV3-1 (or the pseudogene TRBV3-2) to TRBJ2-1; D is possibly TRBD2 (6 bases). Trimming removed 5 bases at V and 9 bases at J, with 20 bases between. The CDR3 totals 15 residues. Germline assignment: CDR1 LGHDT and CDR2 YNNKEL (reference sequence). The CDR3 sequence: CASSDATGRWGEQFF. The CDR3 coding sequence is TGTGCCAGCAGCGACGCAACGGGGAGGTGGGGTGAGCAGTTCTTC.

The chain's CDR3 is CASTLSFSDEQFF. The CDR3 coding sequence is TGCGCCAGCACCCTCTCATTCTCCGATGAGCAGTTCTTC. The chain employs TRBV5-1 and TRBJ2-1; D remains unclear. CDR3 length equals 13 residues. Trimming stripped 6 bases from V and 8 bases from J, with 15 bases between. Per germline, CDR1 SGHRS and CDR2 YFSETQ.

Written as DNA, the CDR3 is TGTGCCAGCAGTCCGTATGGTGAGCAGTTCTTC. Residues: CASSPYGEQFF. The rearrangement joins TRBV12-3 or TRBV12-4 to TRBJ2-1; D remains ambiguous. The germline V and J ends were trimmed by 5 bases and 9 bases, with 8 bases remaining between them. CDR3 length: 11 amino acids.

The gene calls are TRBV12-5 and TRBJ1-2, with a possible D match to TRBD1 (6 bases). The germline V and J ends were trimmed by 9 bases and 4 bases, with 21 bases remaining between them. CDR1 is LGHNT, CDR2 FRNRAP, per germline. CDR3 length equals 15 residues. The CDR3 sequence: CASARSTGALYGYTF. The CDR3 DNA follows: TGTGCTAGCGCCAGGTCGACAGGCGCTCTCTATGGCTACACCTTC.

The gene calls are TRBV11-3 and TRBJ2-1, with D perhaps matching TRBD2 (5 bases). Germline CDR1 is SGHNT and CDR2 is YENEEA. There are 14 residues in the CDR3. V was trimmed by 1 base and J by 6 bases, leaving 10 bases between them. CDR3 loop: CASSLVASSNEQFF. CDR3 DNA: TGTGCCAGCAGCTTAGTTGCTAGCTCCAATGAGCAGTTCTTC. The full variable domain, rest sourced from reference TRBV11-3 and TRBJ2-1, is EAGVVQSPRYKIIEKKQPVAFWCNPISGHNTLYWYLQNLGQGPELLIRYENEEAVDDSQLPKDRFSAERLKGVDSTLKIQPAELGDSAVYLCASSLVASSNEQFFGPGTRLTVL.

This chain links TRBV15 with TRBJ2-7, with D perhaps matching TRBD1 (6 bases). From germline, CDR1 is LNHNV and CDR2 YYDKDF (reference sequence). V lost 2 bases to trimming and J lost 2 bases, with 13 bases between them. The CDR3 runs to 15 residues. The CDR3 reads CATSRSLGQTYEQYF. CDR3 in DNA: TGTGCCACCAGCAGAAGTCTGGGACAAACCTACGAGCAGTACTTC.

V gene TRBV9 combines with J gene TRBJ2-5; 13 bases align to TRBD2. Germline assignment: CDR1 SGDLS and CDR2 YYNGEE. Germline trimming cut 3 bases from V and 3 bases from J; bases unmatched to any gene: 5. This CDR3 contains 16 residues. The CDR3 sequence is CASSGGLAGTEETQYF. In nucleotides, the CDR3 is TGTGCCAGCAGCGGGGGACTAGCGGGAACTGAAGAGACCCAGTACTTC.

The rearrangement joins TRBV7-9 to TRBJ1-2, with D perhaps matching TRBD1 (6 bases). The length of the CDR3 is 14 residues. Per germline, CDR1 SEHNR and CDR2 FQNEAQ (reference sequence). The V end lost 4 bases, the J end lost 2 bases, and 11 bases lay between the germline ends. CDR3 loop: CASSSRTENYGYTF. DNA of the CDR3: TGTGCCAGCAGCTCGCGGACAGAAAACTATGGCTACACCTTC.

A remark on this clone: Germline and junction disagree at one end, which may indicate a read error. This chain uses TRBV6-2 or TRBV6-3 with TRBJ2-7; possibly TRBD1 for D (6 bases). The CDR3 consists of 12 residues. CDR1 and CDR2 (germline): MNHEY, SVGEGT. The DNA for the CDR3 is TGTGCCAGCAGTTACGGTAGGACAGAAGTGCACTTC. It codes for CASSYGRTEVHF.

The CDR3 sequence is CSVGDYSGMSSYGYTF. CDR3 nucleotides: TGCAGCGTGGGGGACTATTCAGGGATGTCGAGCTATGGCTACACCTTC. This chain joins TRBV29-1 and TRBJ1-2; TRBD1 might be the D (5 bases). Germline V gene sequence: CDR1 SQVTM, CDR2 ANQGSEA. The CDR3 runs to 16 residues. Trimming stripped 6 bases from V and 4 bases from J, with 24 bases between.

Comment on this clone: One junction end disagrees with the germline gene, perhaps due to a read error. The chain employs TRBV3-1 (or the pseudogene TRBV3-2) and TRBJ1-6, with TRBD1 identical over 10 bases. This CDR3 has 12 amino acids. Per the germline V gene, CDR1 is LGHDT and CDR2 is YNNKEL (reference sequence). The CDR3 here is CASSQEGQGKWF. The CDR3 DNA reads as TGTGCCAGCAGCCAAGAGGGACAGGGGAAGTGGTTT.

This chain joins TRBV30 and TRBJ2-5, with D perhaps TRBD2 (5 bases). In germline, CDR1 is GTSNPN, CDR2 SVGIG (reference sequence). The CDR3 is 11 residues long. V lost 3 bases, J lost 5 bases, and 7 bases lay in between. The CDR3: CAWRREETQYF. The CDR3 DNA sequence: TGTGCCTGGAGGAGGGAGGAGACCCAGTACTTC.

The chain is built from TRBV19 and TRBJ1-4; no firm D call. The CDR3 totals 13 residues. CDR1 LNHDA and CDR2 SQIVND come from the germline V gene (reference sequence). Trimming shortened V by 10 bases and J by 7 bases, and 16 bases separated the two germline ends. The CDR3 DNA reads as TGTGCCACCGGACGGGGTCGGAGTGAAAAACTGTTTTTT. It yields the protein CATGRGRSEKLFF.

The chain is built from TRBV2 and TRBJ1-1; no reliable D call. V gave up 4 bases and J gave up 3 bases, with 6 bases separating them. CDR3 size: 12 residues. The V gene's germline CDR1 is SNHLY and CDR2 FYNNEI. The CDR3 DNA follows: TGTGCCAGCAGTGTCCGCTACACTGAAGCTTTCTTT. Residues: CASSVRYTEAFF.